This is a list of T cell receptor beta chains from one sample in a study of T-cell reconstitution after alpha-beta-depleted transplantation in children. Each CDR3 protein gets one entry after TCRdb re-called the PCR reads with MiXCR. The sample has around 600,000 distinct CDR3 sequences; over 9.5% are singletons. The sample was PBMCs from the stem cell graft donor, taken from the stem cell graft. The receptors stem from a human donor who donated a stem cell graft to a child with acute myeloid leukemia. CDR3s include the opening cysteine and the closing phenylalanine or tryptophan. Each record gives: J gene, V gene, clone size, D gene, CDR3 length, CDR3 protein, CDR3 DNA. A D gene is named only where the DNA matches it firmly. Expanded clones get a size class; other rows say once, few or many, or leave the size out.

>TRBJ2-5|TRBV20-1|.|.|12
CSANRVEETQYF
TGCAGTGCTAACAGGGTGGAAGAGACCCAGTACTTC
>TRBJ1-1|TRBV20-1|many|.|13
CSARDTVNTEAFF
TGCAGTGCTAGAGATACCGTGAACACTGAAGCTTTCTTT
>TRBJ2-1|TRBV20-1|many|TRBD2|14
CSARDSGRVNEQFF
TGCAGTGCTAGAGACAGCGGGAGGGTCAATGAGCAGTTCTTC
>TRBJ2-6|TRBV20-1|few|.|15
CSARSPPSGANVLTF
TGCAGTGCTAGAAGCCCTCCCTCTGGGGCCAACGTCCTGACTTTC
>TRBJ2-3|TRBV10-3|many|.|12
CAISLDTDTQYF
TGTGCCATCAGCCTAGATACAGATACGCAGTATTTT
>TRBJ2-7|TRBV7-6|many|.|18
CASSLSRSGMTDSYEQYF
TGTGCCAGCAGCTTAAGTCGGAGCGGAATGACCGATTCCTACGAGCAGTACTTC
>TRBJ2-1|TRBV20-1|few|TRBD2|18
CSALWTSGRAGTYNEQFF
TGCAGTGCCCTCTGGACTAGCGGGAGGGCCGGAACCTACAATGAGCAGTTCTTC
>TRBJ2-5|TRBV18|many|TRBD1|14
CASSPGTGEETQYF
TGTGCCAGCTCACCAGGGACAGGGGAAGAGACCCAGTACTTC
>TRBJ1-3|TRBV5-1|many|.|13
CASREGSGNTIYF
TGCGCCAGCAGAGAAGGTTCCGGAAACACCATATATTTT
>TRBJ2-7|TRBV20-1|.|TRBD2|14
CSASSSGRPYEQYF
TGCAGTGCTTCCTCTAGCGGGAGGCCCTACGAGCAGTACTTC
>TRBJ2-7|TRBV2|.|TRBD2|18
CASSIDRDLVTSGPEQYF
TGTGCCAGCAGTATCGACAGGGACCTAGTAACTAGCGGGCCCGAGCAGTACTTC
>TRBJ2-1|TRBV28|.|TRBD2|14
CASSLAGDVNEQFF
TGTGCCAGCAGTTTAGCGGGAGATGTTAATGAGCAGTTCTTC
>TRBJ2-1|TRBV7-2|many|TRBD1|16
CASSLGTGTYYNEQFF
TGTGCCAGCAGCCTTGGGACAGGGACTTACTACAATGAGCAGTTCTTC
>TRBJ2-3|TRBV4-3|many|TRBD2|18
CASSQDFLSGRAGNTQYF
TGCGCCAGCAGCCAAGATTTCCTTAGCGGGAGGGCCGGGAATACGCAGTATTTT
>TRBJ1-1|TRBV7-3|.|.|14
CASSLSGWDTEAFF
TGTGCCAGCAGCTTATCGGGTTGGGACACTGAAGCTTTCTTT
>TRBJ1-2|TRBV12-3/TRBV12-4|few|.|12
CASRRGSYGYTF
TGTGCCAGCAGGCGGGGGTCTTATGGCTACACCTTC
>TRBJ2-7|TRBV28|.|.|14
CASSLGVQLYEQYF
TGTGCCAGCAGTTTAGGCGTCCAACTCTACGAGCAGTACTTC
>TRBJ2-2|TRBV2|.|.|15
CASSDLGVYTGELFF
TGTGCCAGCAGTGACCTAGGGGTTTACACCGGGGAGCTGTTTTTT
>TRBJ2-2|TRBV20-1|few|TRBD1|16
CSARTIGQENTGELFF
TGCAGTGCTAGGACGATCGGACAGGAGAACACCGGGGAGCTGTTTTTT
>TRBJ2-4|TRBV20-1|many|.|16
CSAASPGGLAKNIQYF
TGCAGTGCCGCAAGTCCGGGGGGCCTAGCCAAAAACATTCAGTACTTC
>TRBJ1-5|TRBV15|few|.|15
CATSRVVGAGQPQHF
TGTGCCACCAGCAGAGTAGTGGGGGCAGGACAGCCCCAGCATTTT
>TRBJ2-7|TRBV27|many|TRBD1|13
CASSRGPTYEQYF
TGTGCCAGCAGCAGGGGGCCTACCTACGAGCAGTACTTC